The 22 T cell receptor beta chains below come from one sample, sequenced in a study of response to subunit inactivated influenza vaccine. TCRdb ran MiXCR on the RT-PCR reads and lists one entry per CDR3 protein. The sample records 610,000 or so distinct CDR3 sequences, roughly 15% being singletons. Here the sequenced sample was PBMCs from blood, taken 11 to 12 days after vaccination. The receptors here all came from a man aged 45 to 65 who received an inactivated influenza vaccine.

J is TRBJ1-6 and V is TRBV6-2 or TRBV6-3, with 7 bases aligning to TRBD1. Germline V CDR1 and CDR2: MNHEY, SVGEGT. This CDR3 is built from 21 residues. The trim removed 6 bases at V and 4 bases at J, leaving 24 bases unmatched. The DNA for the CDR3 is TGTGCCAGCAGCAATTACCCTCCATCTCTCGACAGGGCGGCATATAATTCACCCCTCCACTTT. Encoded protein: CASSNYPPSLDRAAYNSPLHF.

The chain has TRBV11-2 and TRBJ2-1; no definite D call. The CDR3 has 13 amino acids. V lost 2 bases and J 10 bases, leaving 12 bases between the germline ends. From germline, CDR1 is SGHAT and CDR2 FQNNGV. CDR3 region: CASSLSGSREQFF. DNA of the CDR3: TGTGCCAGCAGCTTATCGGGTAGCAGAGAGCAGTTCTTC.

This clonotype was counted between two and nine times. The V gene is TRBV5-5, the J gene TRBJ2-5; 9 nucleotides line up with TRBD1. CDR3 length: 15 amino acids. V was pared by 4 bases and J by 5 bases, with 9 bases of the junction left unmatched. Germline V gene lookup returns CDR1 SGHKS and CDR2 YYEKEE (reference sequence). CDR3 in DNA: TGTGCCAGCAGCCCAGGGACAGGGTCTCGGGAGACCCAGTACTTC. Its translation: CASSPGTGSRETQYF.

There are a few counts of this clonotype. The J gene is TRBJ1-1, the V gene TRBV29-1; tentative D call: TRBD1 (6 bases). The CDR3 has 12 residues. Germline V lookup: CDR1 SQVTM, CDR2 ANQGSEA. Trimming left V 7 bases short and J 1 base short, with 10 bases between. CDR3 DNA: TGCAGCGCCGGACAGAAGAACACTGAAGCTTTCTTT. It specifies CSAGQKNTEAFF.

This clonotype has at least ten counts. V is TRBV20-1 and J is TRBJ1-1, with 10 bases aligning to TRBD1. Germline CDR1 is DFQATT and CDR2 is SNEGSKA (reference sequence). The CDR3 totals 14 residues. The CDR3 sequence is CTLPGQGFATEAFF. Here the CDR3 DNA reads TGCACTTTGCCGGGACAGGGGTTTGCCACTGAAGCTTTCTTT.

This clonotype was counted at least ten times. This rearrangement joins TRBV12-3 or TRBV12-4 to TRBJ2-3, with TRBD2 matching 10 bases. The V gene end was trimmed by 3 bases and the J gene end by 3 bases; junction bases not matched to a gene: 9. The CDR3 consists of 17 residues. The DNA for the CDR3 is TGTGCCAGCAGTTTCGGTAGGGCTAGCGGGAGAACAGATACGCAGTATTTT. It is translated as CASSFGRASGRTDTQYF.

This clonotype was observed at least ten times. The chain carries TRBV2 and TRBJ2-3, with 9 bases lining up with TRBD1. The ends lost 6 bases at V and 4 bases at J; junction bases unmatched: 5. The germline CDR1 and CDR2 sequences are SNHLY and FYNNEI. The CDR3 runs to 14 residues. Here the CDR3 DNA reads TGTGCCAGCAGCCCCGGGACAGGGTCAGATACGCAGTATTTT. Translation gives CASSPGTGSDTQYF.

This clonotype has just a few counts. V gene TRBV10-2 combines with J gene TRBJ2-7, with D tentatively TRBD2 (5 bases). Per germline, CDR1 WSHSY and CDR2 SAAADI. V was cut by 0 bases and J by 7 bases, with 16 bases left in between. The CDR3 consists of 15 residues. The CDR3 loop reads CASSESAGLGEEQYF. The DNA for the CDR3 is TGCGCCAGCAGTGAGTCAGCAGGACTGGGCGAAGAGCAGTACTTC.

This clonotype was counted between two and nine times. This chain joins TRBV29-1 and TRBJ1-5; D might be TRBD1 (5 bases). V gave up 5 bases and J gave up 7 bases, with 15 bases separating them. The CDR3 runs 13 residues. CDR1 is SQVTM, CDR2 ANQGSEA, per germline. CDR3 coding DNA: TGCAGCGTTAGAAGAGGGGTGAGCCAGCCCCAGCATTTT. Translation: CSVRRGVSQPQHF.

This clonotype has at least ten counts. J is TRBJ1-2 and V is TRBV6-6, with D possibly matching TRBD1 (6 bases). This CDR3 has 13 amino acids. The V end lost 1 base, the J end lost 8 bases, and 11 bases lay between the germline ends. Per germline, CDR1 MNHNY and CDR2 SVGAGI (reference sequence). The CDR3 coding sequence is TGTGCCAGCAGTTACTATGGGGGGCTCGGCTACACCTTC. It yields the protein CASSYYGGLGYTF.

This clonotype was counted between two and nine times. The chain combines TRBV25-1 with TRBJ2-7; D remains ambiguous. Germline-derived CDR1 and CDR2 are MGHDK and SYGVNS. The CDR3 has 16 residues. V was pared by 2 bases and J by 0 bases, with 14 bases between. The CDR3 sequence: CASSEGGPLLSYEQYF. CDR3 nucleotides: TGTGCCAGCAGTGAAGGTGGGCCTCTCCTCTCCTACGAGCAGTACTTC.

This chain links TRBV10-3 with TRBJ2-7, with 9 bases matching TRBD2. The junction had 8 bases not matched to a gene; V was cut back by 4 bases and J by 4 bases. CDR1 is ENHRY, CDR2 SYGVKD, per germline. The CDR3 runs 15 residues. The CDR3 reads CAISAQAGGWYEQYF. The CDR3 DNA follows: TGTGCCATCAGTGCTCAGGCGGGAGGGTGGTACGAGCAGTACTTC.

This clonotype showed up just a few times. The chain combines TRBV5-1 with TRBJ1-1; D is undetermined. V dropped 0 bases and J dropped 4 bases, with 7 bases sitting between them. From germline, CDR1 is SGHRS and CDR2 YFSETQ. The CDR3 is made up of 13 amino acids. For the CDR3, the DNA is TGCGCCAGCAGCTTGGAACGTTTCACTGAAGCTTTCTTT. It yields the protein CASSLERFTEAFF.

This clonotype appeared a few times. The V gene is TRBV11-2, the J gene TRBJ2-3; 13 bases line up with TRBD2. V gave up 1 base and J gave up 4 bases; unmatched junction bases: 14. The CDR3 is made up of 20 amino acids. The germline gives CDR1 SGHAT, CDR2 FQNNGV. The CDR3 DNA reads as TGTGCCAGCAGCTTAGGGTTACTAGCGGGGGGGCCAATATCCGCAGATACGCAGTATTTT. Translated, it gives CASSLGLLAGGPISADTQYF.

This clonotype was picked up many times. The gene calls are TRBV12-3 or TRBV12-4 and TRBJ2-1; 11 bases are shared with TRBD2. J was trimmed by 5 bases and V by 3 bases; bases with no gene match: 9. The CDR3 runs to 17 residues. The CDR3 DNA reads as TGTGCCAGCAGTTTCCCCCCCGGGACTAGCGGAAACAATGAGCAGTTCTTC. Amino acids: CASSFPPGTSGNNEQFF.

The V gene is TRBV12-3 or TRBV12-4, the J gene TRBJ1-2; D gene unclear. Trimming removed 6 bases at V and 8 bases at J, with 19 bases between. This CDR3 comprises 14 residues. The CDR3 nucleotides are TGTGCCAGCAGCTACGGTGTTAGCCCCTCGGGCTACACCTTC. As protein: CASSYGVSPSGYTF.

This rearrangement joins TRBV7-2 to TRBJ2-3; 10 bases align to TRBD2. The CDR3 consists of 16 residues. Germline-derived CDR1 and CDR2 are SGHTA and FQGNSA. The junction had 6 bases not matched to a gene; V was cut back by 6 bases and J by 0 bases. CDR3 residues: CASSSSTSGSTDTQYF. In DNA form, the CDR3 reads TGTGCCAGCAGTTCCTCGACTAGCGGGAGCACAGATACGCAGTATTTT.

The chain has TRBV12-3 or TRBV12-4 and TRBJ2-1; perhaps TRBD2 as D (6 bases). V dropped 4 bases and J dropped 7 bases, with 8 bases sitting between them. This CDR3 has 12 residues. As DNA, the CDR3 is TGTGCCAGCAGTTCACTAGCTAATGAGCAGTTCTTC. Protein: CASSSLANEQFF.

This clonotype was seen a few times. The genes are TRBV28 and TRBJ2-7, with a possible D match to TRBD2 (5 bases). The germline gives CDR1 MDHEN, CDR2 SYDVKM. V was cut by 2 bases and J by 6 bases, with 14 bases left in between. This CDR3 comprises 14 residues. CDR3 nucleotide sequence: TGTGCCAGCAGTTTAGTGGGCCCGCGGGTCGAGCAGTACTTC. This codes for CASSLVGPRVEQYF.

This clonotype was observed a handful of times. This chain links TRBV4-1 with TRBJ1-4, with D unclear. V shed 4 bases and J shed 0 bases, with 12 bases lying between them. CDR1 is MGHRA and CDR2 is YSYEKL in the germline V gene. CDR3 length: 16 residues. CDR3 sequence: CASSLITGPTNEKLFF. The CDR3 DNA reads TGCGCCAGCAGCCTAATTACGGGTCCAACTAATGAAAAACTGTTTTTT.

The chain carries TRBV7-9 and TRBJ1-6; no firm D call. CDR3 length equals 15 residues. V gave up 1 base and J gave up 7 bases, with 11 bases separating them. The germline gives CDR1 SEHNR, CDR2 FQNEAQ (reference sequence). CDR3 sequence reads: CASSLDVRANSPLHF. DNA for the CDR3: TGTGCCAGCAGCTTAGATGTCCGGGCGAATTCACCCCTCCACTTT.

This rearrangement joins TRBV11-2 to TRBJ2-3; maybe TRBD1 (5 bases). V was shortened by 3 bases and J by 0 bases, with 22 bases between the two germline ends. The germline gives CDR1 SGHAT, CDR2 FQNNGV. The CDR3 runs to 19 residues. The CDR3 is CASSFIRADSLDSTDTQYF. The DNA for the CDR3 is TGTGCCAGCAGCTTCATCAGGGCTGACAGCTTGGATAGCACAGATACGCAGTATTTT.